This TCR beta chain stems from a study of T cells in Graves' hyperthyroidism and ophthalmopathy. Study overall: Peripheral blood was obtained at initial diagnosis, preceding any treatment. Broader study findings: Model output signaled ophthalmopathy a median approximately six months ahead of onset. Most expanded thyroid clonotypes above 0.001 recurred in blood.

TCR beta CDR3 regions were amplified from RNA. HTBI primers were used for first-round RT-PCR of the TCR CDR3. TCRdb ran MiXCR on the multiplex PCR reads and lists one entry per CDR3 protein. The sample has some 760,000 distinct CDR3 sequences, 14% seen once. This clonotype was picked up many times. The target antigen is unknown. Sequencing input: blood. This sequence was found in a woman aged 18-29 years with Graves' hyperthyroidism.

The CDR3 nucleotides are TGTGCCAGCAGCTCCCGGACAGGTACACTATCTGGGGCCAACGTCCTGACTTTC. Translating it yields CASSSRTGTLSGANVLTF. This rearrangement joins TRBV11-1 to TRBJ2-6; TRBD1 agrees at 7 bases. The CDR3 covers 18 residues. V shed 4 bases, J shed 1 base, and the junction held 10 bases outside the gene matches. Looked up from germline, CDR1 is SGHAT and CDR2 is FQDESV (reference sequence).